Listed here are 24 T cell receptor beta chains from one sample, sequenced in a study of blood T cells in healthy people across ages. A second about 7 to 12 cycle PCR used barcoded and J-beta primers. TCRdb used MiXCR to reprocess the 5' RACE reads, holding one entry per CDR3 protein. The sample has about 1.6 million distinct CDR3 sequences, around 35% seen once. Sequencing was done on a sample of blood. The source of these receptors is a woman under 40 in good health.

This chain connects TRBV11-2 to TRBJ2-7; 8 bases are a match to TRBD1. V dropped 1 base and J dropped 5; count of bases not matched to a gene: 7. The CDR3 sequence is 15 residues long. The germline V gene has CDR1 SGHAT and CDR2 FQNNGV. DNA for the CDR3: TGTGCCAGCAGCTTAGTGGGACAGGAGAAGGACGAGCAGTACTTC. This translates into CASSLVGQEKDEQYF.

This chain joins TRBV7-8 and TRBJ1-1; TRBD1 might be the D (6 bases). The CDR3 runs 15 residues. CDR1 is SGHVS, CDR2 FQNEAQ, per germline. Trimming stripped 5 bases from V and 5 bases from J, with 18 bases between. CDR3 DNA sequence: TGTGCCAGCAGCCCAGTGGGCAGGGGAGGAACTGAAGCTTTCTTT. This gives the protein CASSPVGRGGTEAFF.

The J gene is TRBJ2-7, the V gene TRBV20-1; D gene unclear. Trimming stripped 5 bases from V and 6 bases from J, with 17 bases between. The CDR3 sequence is 13 residues long. Germline V CDR1 and CDR2: DFQATT, SNEGSKA (reference sequence). CDR3 bases: TGCAGTGCTTTCCGGGCCCAGGATCGCGAGCAGTACTTC. Translation: CSAFRAQDREQYF.

V is TRBV7-9 and J is TRBJ1-1, with a tentative D call TRBD1 (6 bases). V was cut by 5 bases and J by 2 bases, with 15 bases left in between. This CDR3 comprises 15 residues. Germline V gene lookup returns CDR1 SEHNR and CDR2 FQNEAQ (reference sequence). CDR3 protein: CASSPRSGANTEAFF. The CDR3 coding sequence is TGTGCCAGCAGCCCCCGGTCGGGGGCAAACACTGAAGCTTTCTTT.

This clonotype has just a few counts. The V and J genes are TRBV20-1 and TRBJ1-6; D remains ambiguous. V was clipped by 2 bases and J by 11 bases, with 13 bases between them. The CDR3 has 13 amino acids. CDR1 DFQATT and CDR2 SNEGSKA come from the germline V gene (reference sequence). The DNA for the CDR3 is TGCAGTGCTAGAATTTTCGAGAACGCACCCCTCCACTTT. As protein: CSARIFENAPLHF.

The J gene is TRBJ2-5, the V gene TRBV20-1; 16 bases agree with TRBD2. CDR1 and CDR2 (germline): DFQATT, SNEGSKA (reference sequence). The J segment lost 3 bases and the V segment lost 3 bases, leaving 1 base of the junction unmatched. The CDR3 consists of 15 residues. The CDR3 sequence: CSARGLAGGKETQYF. The CDR3 nucleotides are TGCAGTGCTAGGGGACTAGCGGGGGGGAAAGAGACCCAGTACTTC.

Concerning this clonotype: The junction does not match germline at one end; this may be a read error. This chain uses TRBV13 with TRBJ1-4, with unresolved D. The CDR3 is made up of 15 amino acids. The germline gives CDR1 PRHDT, CDR2 FYEKMQ (reference sequence). The CDR3 DNA is TGTACCAGCAGCTTAAACAGCGAATGGCAAGAAAAACTGTTTTTT. This gives the protein CTSSLNSEWQEKLFF.

The J gene is TRBJ2-1, the V gene TRBV4-1; possible D gene TRBD2, 6 bases. In germline, CDR1 is MGHRA, CDR2 YSYEKL. The V gene lost 4 bases and the J gene lost 3 bases, with 16 bases spanning the gap. There are 16 residues in the CDR3. The CDR3 here is CASSPRDSLVYNEQFF. CDR3 coding DNA: TGCGCCAGCAGCCCGAGGGACTCTCTCGTCTACAATGAGCAGTTCTTC.

The CDR3 coding sequence is TGTGCCAGCAACTGGGACAGGGATCCCCCAAAGCAGTACTTC. Amino acids: CASNWDRDPPKQYF. This chain connects TRBV2 to TRBJ2-7, with 9 bases matching TRBD1. After removal of 7 bases from V and 8 bases from J, the junction contained 12 bases not matched to a gene. Per germline, CDR1 SNHLY and CDR2 FYNNEI. CDR3 size: 14 residues.

Only a few counts were recorded for this clonotype. In DNA form, the CDR3 reads TGTGCCAGCAGTTTCGGAGGGGGGGGCAAAAACATTCAGTACTTC. Translating gives CASSFGGGGKNIQYF. The chain is built from TRBV28 and TRBJ2-4; a possible D gene is TRBD2 (7 bases). CDR1 MDHEN and CDR2 SYDVKM come from the germline V gene. The ends were cut back, 3 bases at V and 3 bases at J, with 12 bases in the middle. The CDR3 is 15 amino acids.

This rearrangement joins TRBV11-2 to TRBJ2-5, with 8 bases fitting TRBD2. This CDR3 has 17 residues. In germline, CDR1 is SGHAT, CDR2 FQNNGV. The V gene end was trimmed by 5 bases and the J gene end by 6 bases; junction bases not matched to a gene: 17. CDR3 bases: TGTGCCAGCAGCCTATCGTTGGTGAGCGGGAGAACCCAGACCCAGTACTTC. Translated, it gives CASSLSLVSGRTQTQYF. The full variable domain, in which reference TRBV11-2 and TRBJ2-5 provide the parts outside the CDR3, is EAGVAQSPRYKIIEKRQSVAFWCNPISGHATLYWYQQILGQGPKLLIQFQNNGVVDDSQLPKDRFSAERLKGVDSTLKIQPAKLEDSAVYLCASSLSLVSGRTQTQYFGPGTRLLVL.

This sequence joins TRBV9 and TRBJ2-5; tentative D call: TRBD1 (5 bases). CDR3 length: 14 residues. Deletions cut 4 bases from V and 0 bases from J, with 10 bases between. CDR1 SGDLS and CDR2 YYNGEE come from the germline V gene. DNA of the CDR3: TGTGCCAGCAGCACAGGATACTACCAAGAGACCCAGTACTTC. This sequence encodes CASSTGYYQETQYF. Variable domain in full (rest from reference TRBV9 and TRBJ2-5): DSGVTQTPKHLITATGQRVTLRCSPRSGDLSVYWYQQSLDQGLQFLIQYYNGEERAKGNILERFSAQQFPDLHSELNLSSLELGDSALYFCASSTGYYQETQYFGPGTRLLVL.

On this clonotype itself: A read error may explain this, as a much larger clone is one base away. This chain uses TRBV6-6 with TRBJ1-4; unclear D gene. The germline V gene has CDR1 MNHNY and CDR2 SVGAGI (reference sequence). The CDR3 consists of 14 residues. The CDR3 DNA reads as TGTGCCAGCAGCCTACTTCCAACTAATGAAAAACGGTTTTTT. It codes for CASSLLPTNEKRFF.

The chain has TRBV15 and TRBJ2-5; TRBD1 might be the D (6 bases). V gave up 3 bases and J gave up 5 bases, with 13 bases separating them. The CDR3 is made up of 14 amino acids. Germline CDR1 reads LNHNV; CDR2 reads YYDKDF (reference sequence). The CDR3 reads CATSSNRVYETQYF. The CDR3 coding sequence is TGTGCCACCAGCAGTAACAGGGTCTACGAGACCCAGTACTTC.

The chain links TRBV2 to TRBJ2-7, with no clear D. This CDR3 has 14 amino acids. Trimming removed 1 base at V and 0 bases at J, with 7 bases between. The V gene's germline CDR1 is SNHLY and CDR2 FYNNEI. CDR3 in amino acids: CASSEDSTSYEQYF. The CDR3 region has the DNA TGTGCCAGCAGTGAAGACAGTACCTCCTACGAGCAGTACTTC.

The count of this clonotype is one. The V and J genes are TRBV14 and TRBJ2-2, with unresolved D. The ends were cut back, 1 base at V and 5 bases at J, with 8 bases in the middle. The germline CDR1 and CDR2 sequences are SGHDN and FVKESK. The CDR3 covers 14 residues. CDR3 DNA sequence: TGTGCCAGCAGCCAAGCGAGCAGGACCGGGGAGCTGTTTTTT. Its protein product is CASSQASRTGELFF.

Notes on this clonotype: A much larger clone differs from this one at a single base, so this may be a read error. This chain uses TRBV20-1 with TRBJ2-7, with D possibly being TRBD1 (5 bases). V was shortened by 6 bases and J by 1 base, with 19 bases between the two germline ends. Germline-derived CDR1 and CDR2 are DFQATT and SNEGSKA (reference sequence). The length of the CDR3 is 15 residues. In nucleotides, the CDR3 is TGCAGTGCCGGACATGACTCGACCGATTCCTACGAGCAGTACTTC. This sequence encodes CSAGHDSTDSYEQYF.

This chain joins TRBV27 and TRBJ1-4, with 7 bases identical to TRBD1. The CDR3 sequence is 15 residues long. Germline V gives CDR1 MNHEY, CDR2 SMNVEV (reference sequence). The junction had 8 bases not matched to a gene; V was cut back by 4 bases and J by 6 bases. The CDR3 bases are TGTGCCAGCAGTTCCGCCAGGGGGACCCATGAAAAACTGTTTTTT. Translated: CASSSARGTHEKLFF. Full variable domain (missing parts from reference TRBV27 and TRBJ1-4): EAQVTQNPRYLITVTGKKLTVTCSQNMNHEYMSWYRQDPGLGLRQIYYSMNVEVTDKGDVPEGYKVSRKEKRNFPLILESPSPNQTSLYFCASSSARGTHEKLFFGSGTQLSVL.

The CDR3 protein is CASSLEPTGGGETQYF. The CDR3 nucleotides read TGTGCCAGCAGCTTAGAGCCTACAGGCGGGGGAGAGACCCAGTACTTC. This chain joins TRBV11-2 and TRBJ2-5; TRBD2 aligns across 7 bases. CDR3 size: 16 residues. The germline CDR1 and CDR2 sequences are SGHAT and FQNNGV. V gave up 0 bases and J gave up 4 bases; unmatched junction bases: 8.

This clonotype was counted a few times. The chain has TRBV20-1 and TRBJ2-3; no clear D gene. The ends were cut back, 3 bases at V and 5 bases at J, with 9 bases in the middle. Germline-derived CDR1 and CDR2 are DFQATT and SNEGSKA (reference sequence). The CDR3 consists of 12 residues. CDR3 nucleotide sequence: TGCAGTGCTAGTGGGCTGTTAGATACGCAGTATTTT. This translates into CSASGLLDTQYF.

The chain uses TRBV7-9 and TRBJ2-1; D might be TRBD1 (6 bases). Near its end, the DNA agrees better with TRBJ2-7, so the J call may be wrong. The CDR3 sequence is 16 residues long. The germline V gene has CDR1 SEHNR and CDR2 FQNEAQ (reference sequence). The CDR3 region is CASSPRTARAYNEQYF. The CDR3 nucleotides are TGTGCCAGCAGCCCAAGGACAGCGAGGGCCTACAATGAGCAGTACTTC.

The gene calls are TRBV19 and TRBJ2-5; TRBD1 agrees at 8 bases. This CDR3 region has 15 residues. After removal of 4 bases from V and 5 bases from J, the junction contained 9 bases not matched to a gene. The germline CDR1 and CDR2 sequences are LNHDA and SQIVND (reference sequence). The CDR3 is CASSRGQGAMETQYF. The CDR3 nucleotides are TGTGCCAGTAGTAGGGGTCAGGGGGCGATGGAGACCCAGTACTTC.

J is TRBJ1-1 and V is TRBV12-3 or TRBV12-4; 10 bases match TRBD1. The CDR3 loop spans 18 amino acids. After removal of 5 bases from V and 1 base from J, the junction contained 13 bases not matched to a gene. The CDR3 bases are TGTGCCAGCAGTACCAGTCTGGGGACAGGGGCGAAGAACACTGAAGCTTTCTTT. As protein: CASSTSLGTGAKNTEAFF.

On this clonotype: The junction and the germline gene differ at one end; a read error may be behind it. The genes are TRBV28 and TRBJ2-4; TRBD2 matches at 11 bases. CDR1 and CDR2 (germline): MDHEN, SYDVKM. There are 17 residues in the CDR3. DNA for the CDR3: TGTGCCAGCAGGGGGACTAGCGGAATACCAGCCAAAAACACTCAGTACTTC. Protein product: CASRGTSGIPAKNTQYF.